Detailed here is one TCR beta chain. Its matching antigen is unknown. Sample-barcoded 5' priming and a J-beta primer mix drove a second PCR of roughly 6 to 12 cycles. The study obtained at least 3 million CDR3-containing paired-end reads from every sample. MiXCR was run by TCRdb on the 5' RACE reads, yielding one entry per CDR3 protein. The repertoire holds around 1.5 million distinct CDR3 sequences, with 42% as singletons. The V gene's germline CDR1 is MGHDK and CDR2 SYGVNS. This CDR3 is 16 amino acids long. V dropped 1 base and J dropped 1 base, with 13 bases sitting between them. This entry belongs to a study of blood T cells in healthy people across ages. General observations from the study: A greater number of naive CD4+ cells and higher diversity distinguished long-lived donors from aged donors.

The origin of this receptor is a woman under 30 in good health. Sequencing was done on a sample of blood. The rearrangement joins TRBV25-1 to TRBJ2-5; D might be TRBD1 or TRBD2, each matching 5 bases. The CDR3 nucleotides are TGTGCCAGCAGTGAATTAGGGACGGCTACCCAAGAGACCCAGTACTTC. It specifies CASSELGTATQETQYF.